The sample holds a few counts of the clone carrying this T cell receptor (beta chain). From RNA transcripts, TCR beta CDR3 regions were amplified. Initially, a first-round RT-PCR of the TCR CDR3 employed the HTBI primer set. TCRdb re-called the multiplex PCR reads through MiXCR, storing one row per CDR3 protein. This table holds more than 450,000 distinct CDR3 sequences, about 20% found once. With V trimmed by 3 bases and J by 3 bases, 6 bases remained unmatched. This CDR3 is 16 amino acids long. Per the germline V gene, CDR1 is LNHDA and CDR2 is SQIVND (reference sequence). The data were obtained in a study of T cells in Graves' hyperthyroidism and ophthalmopathy. Clinical symptoms, serum thyroxine, TRAb, thyroid ultrasound and orbital computed tomography informed diagnoses. PBMCs were collected from a 10 ml volume of fresh peripheral blood.

The chain employs TRBV19 and TRBJ2-1; 9 bases fit TRBD2. The TCR sequence derives from a man in his forties with Graves' ophthalmopathy. Sequences were obtained from blood. The CDR3, as DNA: TGTGCCAGTAGTATGTTAGCGGGAGCAGTCTACAATGAGCAGTTCTTC. This translates into CASSMLAGAVYNEQFF.